Sequencing of this TCR beta chain was carried out in a study of T cell repertoires in cytomegalovirus infection. In the study overall: Public TCR beta signatures indicated both CMV infection and matching HLA type.

This clonotype was detected a few times. Deletions cut 0 bases from V and 6 bases from J, with 3 bases between. The CDR3 covers 11 residues. Germline V CDR1 and CDR2: MNHEY, SVGEGT. TCRdb recomputed calls from the reads with MiXCR, one row per CDR3 protein. The data show around 260,000 distinct CDR3 sequences, with roughly 10% seen just once and roughly 15% held by the top ten. The J gene is TRBJ2-7, the V gene TRBV6-2 or TRBV6-3, with D uncertain. Sequencing was done on a sample of PBMCs. This sequence was found in a human donor in good health (CMV status not recorded). Some clones in this sample may be carry-over from other donors' samples. In nucleotides, the CDR3 is TGTGCCAGCAGTTACTCGTTCGAGCAGTACTTC. This sequence encodes CASSYSFEQYF.